This record covers a single T cell receptor (beta chain). The same CDR3 also results from other DNA sequences found in this sample. The donors belonged to the approximately 120-subject validation cohort, separate from the approximately 670-subject first cohort. Assay: immunoSEQ multiplex PCR; the TCRdb copy retains only in-frame clones and omits some. Altogether roughly 120,000 clones are present, over 75% being singletons, with the ten largest covering 1.4%. These data originate in a study of cytomegalovirus exposure and HLA in healthy donors. The sequence was collected from a woman aged 30 to 39 in good health and CMV-seropositive. Sample: PBMCs.

The CDR3 nucleotides are TGCAGTGCTAGCCATCAAGAGACCCAGTACTTC. Its protein product is CSASHQETQYF. V and J are TRBV20-1 and TRBJ2-5; D gene ambiguous. The CDR3 is made up of 11 amino acids. The V and J ends lost 3 bases and 2 bases respectively, with 4 bases between them. Germline V gives CDR1 DFQATT, CDR2 SNEGSKA (reference sequence).